This TCR beta chain was profiled in a study of blood T cell repertoires in COVID-19. Study details: COVID-19 samples, acute and convalescent, were from the United States, Italy and Spain. T cells, B-cell-depleted T cells, or PBMCs provided the cDNA or gDNA that served as material.

V shed 2 bases and J shed 5 bases, with 6 bases lying between them. From germline, CDR1 is SQVTM and CDR2 ANQGSEA. The CDR3 covers 12 residues. In the source study's methods: Estimates of nucleated cell counts were drawn from the amplification of reference gene primers. The table came from immunoSEQ multiplex PCR; TCRdb's copy has only in-frame clones and leaves some out. That table supplies the V and J calls and clone size; D and trimming were determined from the DNA. The table records some 210,000 clones, 84% of them present only once. The clonotype originates from a woman between 50 and 59 years old with active or convalescent COVID-19. Sequenced input: peripheral blood. This chain links TRBV29-1 with TRBJ1-4, with D perhaps matching TRBD1 (5 bases). CDR3 sequence reads: CSVERGNEKLFF. The CDR3 DNA sequence: TGCAGCGTTGAAAGGGGAAATGAAAAACTGTTTTTT.